Listed below are T cell receptor beta chains from one sample, sequenced in a study of blood T cell repertoires in COVID-19. TCRdb's table, derived via immunoSEQ multiplex PCR, lists solely in-frame clones and lacks some. The sample records 150,000 to 250,000 clones, more than 65% being singletons. The source material was PBMCs or T cells enriched from blood (not recorded which). Source of these receptors: a man between 40 and 49 years old who had recovered from COVID-19. The CDR3 runs from the conserved cysteine through the conserved F or W. The D gene is left open where the match is weak. Not all rows give a size; the values are once, few, many and, for expanded clones, a class.

V gene: TRBV12-3/TRBV12-4; CDR3 length: 13; J gene: TRBJ1-1; D gene: TRBD1; clone size: -; CDR3 protein: CASSLGPGGEAFF; CDR3 DNA: TGTGCCAGCAGTTTAGGGCCAGGGGGGGAAGCTTTCTTT
V gene: TRBV29-1; CDR3 length: 15; J gene: TRBJ1-1; D gene: -; clone size: -; CDR3 protein: CSVGKGGRLNTEAFF; CDR3 DNA: TGCAGCGTTGGAAAGGGGGGGAGATTGAACACTGAAGCTTTCTTT
V gene: TRBV2; CDR3 length: 14; J gene: TRBJ2-7; D gene: TRBD2; clone size: -; CDR3 protein: CASSDAGGGDRGFF; CDR3 DNA: TGTGCCAGCAGTGACGCGGGAGGGGGCGACCGGGGGTTTTTC
V gene: TRBV6-6; CDR3 length: 14; J gene: TRBJ2-3; D gene: TRBD1; clone size: -; CDR3 protein: CASSYGTGVDTQYF; CDR3 DNA: TGTGCCAGCAGTTACGGGACAGGGGTGGATACGCAGTATTTT
V gene: TRBV3-1/TRBV3-2; CDR3 length: 14; J gene: TRBJ2-7; D gene: -; clone size: -; CDR3 protein: CASSLQGHLVEQYF; CDR3 DNA: TGTGCCAGCAGCCTTCAGGGCCACCTAGTCGAGCAGTACTTC
V gene: TRBV7-2; CDR3 length: 16; J gene: TRBJ2-7; D gene: TRBD2; clone size: -; CDR3 protein: CASSSRLAGVSYEQYF; CDR3 DNA: TGTGCCAGCAGCTCTAGACTAGCGGGGGTTTCTTACGAGCAGTACTTC
V gene: TRBV7-9; CDR3 length: 17; J gene: TRBJ1-2; D gene: TRBD1; clone size: -; CDR3 protein: CASSPRSGTGTNYGYTF; CDR3 DNA: TGTGCCAGCAGCCCCCGAAGTGGGACAGGGACCAACTATGGCTACACCTTC
V gene: TRBV25-1; CDR3 length: 15; J gene: TRBJ1-1; D gene: TRBD1; clone size: -; CDR3 protein: CASSGTGKVNTEAFF; CDR3 DNA: TGTGCCAGCTCCGGGACAGGGAAGGTGAACACTGAAGCTTTCTTT
V gene: TRBV12-3/TRBV12-4; CDR3 length: 12; J gene: TRBJ1-5; D gene: -; clone size: -; CDR3 protein: CASSLGAGGWNF; CDR3 DNA: TGTGCCAGCAGTTTGGGCGCCGGTGGATGGAATTTT
V gene: TRBV5-1; CDR3 length: 15; J gene: TRBJ2-3; D gene: TRBD2; clone size: -; CDR3 protein: CASSETSGRTDTQYF; CDR3 DNA: TGCGCCAGCAGCGAGACTAGCGGGCGCACAGATACGCAGTATTTT
V gene: TRBV5-4; CDR3 length: 13; J gene: TRBJ2-7; D gene: -; clone size: -; CDR3 protein: CASSLYQGHEQYF; CDR3 DNA: TGTGCCAGCAGCTTGTATCAGGGCCACGAGCAGTACTTC
V gene: TRBV9; CDR3 length: 14; J gene: TRBJ1-2; D gene: TRBD1; clone size: -; CDR3 protein: CASSGIDRGYGYTF; CDR3 DNA: TGTGCCAGCAGCGGAATAGACAGGGGCTATGGCTACACCTTC
V gene: TRBV7-9; CDR3 length: 17; J gene: TRBJ1-1; D gene: TRBD1; clone size: few; CDR3 protein: CASSLNEGTGGNTEAFF; CDR3 DNA: TGTGCCAGCAGCTTAAACGAAGGGACAGGGGGCAACACTGAAGCTTTCTTT
V gene: TRBV12-3/TRBV12-4; CDR3 length: 13; J gene: TRBJ2-1; D gene: TRBD2; clone size: -; CDR3 protein: CASSPGKREEQFF; CDR3 DNA: TGTGCCAGCAGCCCAGGGAAGCGGGAGGAACAGTTCTTC
V gene: TRBV5-4; CDR3 length: 14; J gene: TRBJ2-7; D gene: TRBD1; clone size: -; CDR3 protein: CASTSRDSLYEQYF; CDR3 DNA: TGTGCCAGCACTTCGAGGGACAGCCTTTACGAGCAGTACTTC
V gene: TRBV28; CDR3 length: 14; J gene: TRBJ1-1; D gene: -; clone size: once; CDR3 protein: CASSFTDRNTEAFF; CDR3 DNA: TGTGCCAGCAGCTTTACTGACAGGAACACTGAAGCTTTCTTT
V gene: TRBV5-1; CDR3 length: 13; J gene: TRBJ1-2; D gene: -; clone size: -; CDR3 protein: CASSLDGEAGYTF; CDR3 DNA: TGCGCCAGCAGCCTGGACGGAGAAGCCGGCTACACCTTC
V gene: TRBV11-2; CDR3 length: 15; J gene: TRBJ1-1; D gene: TRBD1; clone size: -; CDR3 protein: CASFEGIRGYTEAFF; CDR3 DNA: TGTGCCAGCTTTGAGGGGATCAGGGGGTACACTGAAGCTTTCTTT
V gene: TRBV29-1; CDR3 length: 15; J gene: TRBJ1-1; D gene: -; clone size: -; CDR3 protein: CSVEDWQGGGTEAFF; CDR3 DNA: TGCAGCGTTGAAGATTGGCAGGGAGGAGGAACTGAAGCTTTCTTT
V gene: TRBV4-2; CDR3 length: 14; J gene: TRBJ1-5; D gene: -; clone size: -; CDR3 protein: CASSQGDGSQPQHF; CDR3 DNA: TGTGCCAGCAGCCAAGGGGACGGGAGTCAGCCCCAGCATTTT
V gene: TRBV5-4; CDR3 length: 15; J gene: TRBJ2-2; D gene: -; clone size: -; CDR3 protein: CASTSGFTNTGELFF; CDR3 DNA: TGTGCCAGCACCTCGGGATTTACGAACACCGGGGAGCTGTTTTTT
V gene: TRBV28; CDR3 length: 15; J gene: TRBJ1-2; D gene: TRBD1; clone size: -; CDR3 protein: CAINRDRARQGGYTF; CDR3 DNA: TGTGCCATCAACCGGGACAGGGCACGCCAAGGGGGCTACACCTTC
V gene: TRBV28; CDR3 length: 14; J gene: TRBJ1-5; D gene: TRBD1; clone size: -; CDR3 protein: CASVQGARGQPQHF; CDR3 DNA: TGTGCCAGCGTTCAGGGGGCACGGGGTCAGCCCCAGCATTTT
V gene: TRBV3-1/TRBV3-2; CDR3 length: 19; J gene: TRBJ2-3; D gene: TRBD2; clone size: -; CDR3 protein: CASSQAGGLAFLGTDTQYF; CDR3 DNA: TGTGCCAGCAGCCAGGCGGGGGGACTAGCGTTCCTCGGCACAGATACGCAGTATTTT
V gene: TRBV10-1; CDR3 length: 14; J gene: TRBJ1-3; D gene: TRBD1; clone size: once; CDR3 protein: CASSRGQGNGTIYF; CDR3 DNA: TGCGCCAGCAGTAGGGGACAGGGGAACGGCACCATATATTTT
V gene: TRBV30; CDR3 length: 13; J gene: TRBJ1-2; D gene: -; clone size: -; CDR3 protein: CAWTSGAVGGYTF; CDR3 DNA: TGTGCCTGGACCTCAGGTGCCGTTGGTGGCTACACCTTC
V gene: TRBV3-1/TRBV3-2; CDR3 length: 17; J gene: TRBJ1-5; D gene: -; clone size: -; CDR3 protein: CASSQDLAVNSNQPQHF; CDR3 DNA: TGTGCCAGCAGCCAAGATTTGGCAGTAAATAGCAATCAGCCCCAGCATTTT